This entry is about one TCR beta chain. These data originate in a study of T cells in Graves' hyperthyroidism and ophthalmopathy. Researchers took RNA transcripts and amplified the TCR beta CDR3 regions from them. Initially, a first-round RT-PCR of the TCR CDR3 employed the HTBI primer set. TCRdb re-derived calls from the multiplex PCR reads in MiXCR, one entry per CDR3 protein. The repertoire holds 300,000 to 450,000 distinct CDR3 sequences, with about a sixth as singletons. The CDR3 extends over 16 amino acids. The trim removed 5 bases at V and 3 bases at J, leaving 10 bases unmatched. Germline lookup yields CDR1 MNHNS and CDR2 SASEGT.

The TCR was taken from a young woman with Graves' hyperthyroidism that later progressed to Graves' ophthalmopathy. The sequenced sample was blood. The chain uses TRBV6-1 and TRBJ2-1; 7 bases match TRBD2. CDR3: CASSPFWLADYNEQFF. Written as DNA, the CDR3 is TGTGCCAGCAGTCCTTTCTGGCTAGCGGACTACAATGAGCAGTTCTTC.